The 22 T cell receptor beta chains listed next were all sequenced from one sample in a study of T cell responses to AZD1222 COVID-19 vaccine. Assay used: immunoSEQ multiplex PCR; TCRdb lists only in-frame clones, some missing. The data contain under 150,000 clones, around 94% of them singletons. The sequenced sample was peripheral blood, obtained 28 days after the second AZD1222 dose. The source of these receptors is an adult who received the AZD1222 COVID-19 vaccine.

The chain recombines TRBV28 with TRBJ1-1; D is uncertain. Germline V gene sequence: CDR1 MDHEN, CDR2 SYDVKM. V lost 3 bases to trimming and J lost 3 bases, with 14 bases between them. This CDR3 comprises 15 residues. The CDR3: CASSFDPTLYTEAFF. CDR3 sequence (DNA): TGTGCCAGCAGTTTCGATCCCACGCTGTACACTGAAGCTTTCTTT.

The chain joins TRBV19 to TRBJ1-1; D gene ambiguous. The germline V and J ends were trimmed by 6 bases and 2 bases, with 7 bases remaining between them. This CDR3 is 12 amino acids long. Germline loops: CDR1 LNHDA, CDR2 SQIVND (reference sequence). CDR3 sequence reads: CASRASNTEAFF. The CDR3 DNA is TGTGCCAGTAGGGCCAGCAACACTGAAGCTTTCTTT.

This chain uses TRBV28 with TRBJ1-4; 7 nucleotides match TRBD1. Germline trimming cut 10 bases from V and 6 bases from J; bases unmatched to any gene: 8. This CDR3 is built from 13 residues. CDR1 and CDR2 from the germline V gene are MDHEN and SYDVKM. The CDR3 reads CATTGTVDEKLFF. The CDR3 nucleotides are TGTGCCACCACCGGGACAGTCGATGAAAAACTGTTTTTT. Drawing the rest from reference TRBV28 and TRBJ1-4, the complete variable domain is DVKVTQSSRYLVKRTGEKVFLECVQDMDHENMFWYRQDPGLGLRLIYFSYDVKMKEKGDIPEGYSVSREKKERFSLILESASTNQTSMYLCATTGTVDEKLFFGSGTQLSVL.

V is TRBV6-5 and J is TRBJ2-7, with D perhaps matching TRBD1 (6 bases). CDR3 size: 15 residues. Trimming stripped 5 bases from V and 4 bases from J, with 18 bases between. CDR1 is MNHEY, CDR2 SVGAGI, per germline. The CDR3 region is CASSPGHQALYEQYV. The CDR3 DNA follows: TGTGCCAGCAGTCCGGGACATCAGGCGTTGTACGAGCAGTACGTC.

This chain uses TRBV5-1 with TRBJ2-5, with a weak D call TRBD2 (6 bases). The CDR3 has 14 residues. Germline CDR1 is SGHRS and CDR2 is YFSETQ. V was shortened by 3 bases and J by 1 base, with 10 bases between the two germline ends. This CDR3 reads CASSSAGTQETQYF. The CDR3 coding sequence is TGCGCCAGCAGCTCCGCGGGGACCCAAGAGACCCAGTACTTC.

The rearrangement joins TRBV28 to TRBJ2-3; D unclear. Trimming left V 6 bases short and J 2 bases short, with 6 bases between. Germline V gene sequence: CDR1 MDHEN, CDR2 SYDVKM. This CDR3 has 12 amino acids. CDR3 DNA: TGTGCCAGCAGCCGCAACACAGATACGCAGTATTTT. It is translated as CASSRNTDTQYF.

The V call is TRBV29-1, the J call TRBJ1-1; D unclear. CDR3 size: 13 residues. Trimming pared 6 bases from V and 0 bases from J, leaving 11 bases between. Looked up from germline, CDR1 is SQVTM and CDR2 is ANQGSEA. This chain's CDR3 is CSVVGRLNTEAFF. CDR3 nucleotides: TGCAGCGTCGTCGGGCGGCTGAACACTGAAGCTTTCTTT.

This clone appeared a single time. CDR3 DNA: TGTGCTAGTGGTTTGAGGGTGGGCACTGAAGCTTTCTTT. This gives the protein CASGLRVGTEAFF. This chain joins TRBV12-5 and TRBJ1-1; no firm D call. CDR3 length equals 13 residues. Germline assignment: CDR1 LGHNT and CDR2 FRNRAP. V dropped 2 bases and J dropped 4 bases, with 8 bases sitting between them.

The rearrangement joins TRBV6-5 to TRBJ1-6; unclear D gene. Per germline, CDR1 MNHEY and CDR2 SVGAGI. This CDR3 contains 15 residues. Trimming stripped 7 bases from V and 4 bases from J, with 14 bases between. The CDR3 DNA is TGTGCCAGCAACCCCCGCGCGCTTTATAATTCACCCCTCCACTTT. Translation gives CASNPRALYNSPLHF.

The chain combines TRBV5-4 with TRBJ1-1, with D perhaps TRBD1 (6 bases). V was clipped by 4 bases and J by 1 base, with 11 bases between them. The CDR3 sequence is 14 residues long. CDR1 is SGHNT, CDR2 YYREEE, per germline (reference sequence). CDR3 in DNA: TGTGCCAGCAGCCTACAGGGCCCGAACACTGAAGCTTTCTTT. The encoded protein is CASSLQGPNTEAFF.

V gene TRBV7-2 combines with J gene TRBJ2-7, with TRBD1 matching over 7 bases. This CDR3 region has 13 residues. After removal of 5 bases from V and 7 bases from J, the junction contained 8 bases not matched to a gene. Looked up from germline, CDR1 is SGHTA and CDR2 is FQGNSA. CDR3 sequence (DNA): TGTGCCAGCAGCAGGGACAGCTTGGGGGAGCAGTACGTC. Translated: CASSRDSLGEQYV.

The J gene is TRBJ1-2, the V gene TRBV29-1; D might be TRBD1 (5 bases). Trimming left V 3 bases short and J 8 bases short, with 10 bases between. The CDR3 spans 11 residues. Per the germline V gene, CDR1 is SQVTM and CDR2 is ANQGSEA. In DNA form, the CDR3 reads TGCAGCGTTGACTTGGGGGGAGGCTACACCTTC. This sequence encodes CSVDLGGGYTF.

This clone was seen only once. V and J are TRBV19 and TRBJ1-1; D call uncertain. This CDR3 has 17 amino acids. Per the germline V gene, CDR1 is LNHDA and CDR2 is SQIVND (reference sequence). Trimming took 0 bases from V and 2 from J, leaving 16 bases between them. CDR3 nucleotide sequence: TGTGCCAGTAGTATAGATCTCTCCCAGGAGATAAACACTGAAGCTTTCTTT. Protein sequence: CASSIDLSQEINTEAFF.

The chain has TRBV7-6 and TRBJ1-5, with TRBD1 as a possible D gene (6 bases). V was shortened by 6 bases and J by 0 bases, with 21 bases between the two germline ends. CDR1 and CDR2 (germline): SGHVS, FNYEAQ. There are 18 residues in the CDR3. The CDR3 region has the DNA TGTGCCAGCAGTTATAGGGGGGGGCAGGAGAATAGCAATCAGCCCCAGCATTTT. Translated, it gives CASSYRGGQENSNQPQHF.

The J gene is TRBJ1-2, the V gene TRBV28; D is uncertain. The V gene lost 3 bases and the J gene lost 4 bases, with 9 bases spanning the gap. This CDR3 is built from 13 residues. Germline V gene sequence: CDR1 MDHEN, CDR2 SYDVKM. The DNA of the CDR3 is TGTGCCAGCAGTTTGGGAGGATTCTATGGCTACACCTTC. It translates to CASSLGGFYGYTF.

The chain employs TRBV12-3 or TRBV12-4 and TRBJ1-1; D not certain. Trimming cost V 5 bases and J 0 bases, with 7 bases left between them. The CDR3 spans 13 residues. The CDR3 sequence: CASSTMVNTEAFF. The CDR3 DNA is TGTGCCAGCAGTACTATGGTGAACACTGAAGCTTTCTTT.

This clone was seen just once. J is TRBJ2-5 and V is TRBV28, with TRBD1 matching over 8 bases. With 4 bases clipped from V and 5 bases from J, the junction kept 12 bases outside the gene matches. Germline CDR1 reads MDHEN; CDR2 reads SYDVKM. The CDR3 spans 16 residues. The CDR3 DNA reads TGTGCCAGCAGTTCTCGGGCCAGGGGGCGGCAGGAGACCCAGTACTTC. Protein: CASSSRARGRQETQYF.

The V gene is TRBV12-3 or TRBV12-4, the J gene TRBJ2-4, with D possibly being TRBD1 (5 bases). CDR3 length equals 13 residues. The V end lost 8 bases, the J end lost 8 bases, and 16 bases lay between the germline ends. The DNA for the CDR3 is TGTGCCAGCGCCCTGGGGCCGTTCGACATTCAGTACTTC. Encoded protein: CASALGPFDIQYF.

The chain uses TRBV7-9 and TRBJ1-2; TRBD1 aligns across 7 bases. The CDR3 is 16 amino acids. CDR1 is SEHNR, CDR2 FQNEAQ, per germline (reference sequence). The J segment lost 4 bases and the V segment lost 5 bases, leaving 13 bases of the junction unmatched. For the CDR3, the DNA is TGTGCCAGCAGCCCCGGAGGGGGCAGGGTGGCCTATGGCTACACCTTC. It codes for CASSPGGGRVAYGYTF.

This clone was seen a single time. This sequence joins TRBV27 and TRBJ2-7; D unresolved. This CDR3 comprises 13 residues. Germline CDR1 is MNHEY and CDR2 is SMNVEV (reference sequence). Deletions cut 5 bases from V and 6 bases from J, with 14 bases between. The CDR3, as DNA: TGTGCCAGCAGTCTCTGTTCCCAGTGCGAGCAGTACTTC. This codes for CASSLCSQCEQYF.

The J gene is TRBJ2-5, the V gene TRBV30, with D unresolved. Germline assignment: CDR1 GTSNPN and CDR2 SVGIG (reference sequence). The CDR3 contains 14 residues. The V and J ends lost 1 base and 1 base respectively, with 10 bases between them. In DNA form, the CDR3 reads TGTGCCTGGAGTGGTTGGCTCGGCCAAGAGACCCAGTACTTC. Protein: CAWSGWLGQETQYF.

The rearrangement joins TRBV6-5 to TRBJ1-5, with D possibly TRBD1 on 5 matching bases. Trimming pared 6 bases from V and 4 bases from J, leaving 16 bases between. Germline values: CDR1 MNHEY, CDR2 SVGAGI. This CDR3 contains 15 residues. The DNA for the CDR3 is TGTGCCAGCAGCCGCGGGACGGAGTTTAATCAGCCCCAGCATTTT. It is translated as CASSRGTEFNQPQHF.